This T cell receptor (beta chain) was profiled in a study of neurological immune-mediated disorders (dated by TCRdb to about 2019). Study-level background: Using UMI-based sequencing, the study compared peripheral blood TCR-beta repertoires from patients with HTLV-I-associated myelopathy (HAM/TSP), patients with multiple sclerosis, and healthy controls. Longitudinal samples, technical triplicates and paired sorted CD4+ and CD8+ T-cell subsets, alongside PBMC samples, were included among the roughly 100 TCR-beta libraries. The cohort included about 70 subjects: some 15 with HAM/TSP, around 34 with multiple sclerosis, and around 20 healthy controls. The research as a whole found: No identical CDR3 amino acid sequences were found to be shared among expanded clones across subjects, suggesting that TCR-beta repertoires were private in all groups. TCR clonal expansion was greatest in HAM/TSP patients and smallest in MS patients, who ranked below even healthy controls.

Sequences LGHDT (CDR1) and YNNKEL (CDR2) are obtained from the germline V gene (reference sequence). Germline trimming: 3 bases from V, 0 bases from J; junction bases outside gene matches: 5. The CDR3 contains 16 residues, cysteine and phenylalanine counted. The read is trimmed to its CDR3 DNA, 48 bases read in frame from base 1. cDNA was synthesized by template-switch 5'RACE using a primer carrying a 10-nucleotide random unique molecular identifier by which each TCR transcript was tagged. Over 160 million TCR-beta sequences, covering 15-18 subjects, were produced in each sequencing run. The RNeasy kit was used for extraction of total RNA. TCR-beta VDJ regions were amplified with primers for the TCR constant region and the 5'RACE anchor, using the KAPA Real-time Library Amplification kit. A first PCR added sample indexes and Illumina adaptors, and a second PCR then raised library yield. The roughly 650 bp TCR product was size-selected on a 2% E-gel SizeSelection system after Ampure bead purification. Before pooling, libraries had their quality checked on a Bioanalyzer, their concentration measured with Qubit, and their quantity determined with the Kapa Library Quantification kit. Libraries were sequenced paired-end 2 x 150 bp on an Illumina HiSeq 2500. To increase sequence diversity, roughly 25-31% phiX was spiked into each library pool. The paper's data handling went like this. The quality-filtered reads were processed with the UMI-based MiGEC pipeline, whose error correction step removed more than 85% of the raw TCR sequences. VDJ genes were aligned to IMGT germline references, and each clonotype was defined by a unique CDR3 amino acid sequence together with V-J genes. Clonal expansion, Shannon diversity and CDR3 relatedness (CalcPairwiseDistances, ClusterSamples) were evaluated with VDJtools, and phylogenetic trees were built with CLCbio workbench. Expanded clones were defined as having at least 8 unique UMIs, based on coefficient-of-variation modelling across technical triplicates. TCRdb ran its own pipeline on the public reads, namely fastp trimming at Q25 and MiXCR clone calling, and kept in-frame beta chains. Here each entry gathers all rows of one CDR3 protein and keeps the most common genes and DNA. None of the V and J calls come from the authors' own analysis; TCRdb made them. The sample table shows around 50,000 distinct CDR3 sequences, and around 17% are seen once. The ten largest clones add up to roughly 4.5% of the sample.

Blood bank volunteers in Maryland, USA served as the healthy controls. Libraries from unsorted PBMCs were made from 2 million PBMCs kept in RNAlater at -80 degrees C until RNA extraction. Peripheral blood underwent Ficoll-Hypaque density gradient centrifugation to isolate PBMCs, which were then cryopreserved in liquid nitrogen. There are many counts of this clonotype. Its recognized antigen is unknown. Nothing much larger sits one base from this clone, and base qualities are not available. The sequencing input was PBMCs. The source of this sequence is a man in his 60s in good health. The chain joins TRBV3-1 to TRBJ2-1; TRBD2 matches 7 bases in the middle. This receptor carries the CDR3 CASSQASGFSYNEQFF. The DNA reads as follows: TGTGCCAGCAGCCAGGCTAGCGGTTTCTCCTACAATGAGCAGTTCTTC.